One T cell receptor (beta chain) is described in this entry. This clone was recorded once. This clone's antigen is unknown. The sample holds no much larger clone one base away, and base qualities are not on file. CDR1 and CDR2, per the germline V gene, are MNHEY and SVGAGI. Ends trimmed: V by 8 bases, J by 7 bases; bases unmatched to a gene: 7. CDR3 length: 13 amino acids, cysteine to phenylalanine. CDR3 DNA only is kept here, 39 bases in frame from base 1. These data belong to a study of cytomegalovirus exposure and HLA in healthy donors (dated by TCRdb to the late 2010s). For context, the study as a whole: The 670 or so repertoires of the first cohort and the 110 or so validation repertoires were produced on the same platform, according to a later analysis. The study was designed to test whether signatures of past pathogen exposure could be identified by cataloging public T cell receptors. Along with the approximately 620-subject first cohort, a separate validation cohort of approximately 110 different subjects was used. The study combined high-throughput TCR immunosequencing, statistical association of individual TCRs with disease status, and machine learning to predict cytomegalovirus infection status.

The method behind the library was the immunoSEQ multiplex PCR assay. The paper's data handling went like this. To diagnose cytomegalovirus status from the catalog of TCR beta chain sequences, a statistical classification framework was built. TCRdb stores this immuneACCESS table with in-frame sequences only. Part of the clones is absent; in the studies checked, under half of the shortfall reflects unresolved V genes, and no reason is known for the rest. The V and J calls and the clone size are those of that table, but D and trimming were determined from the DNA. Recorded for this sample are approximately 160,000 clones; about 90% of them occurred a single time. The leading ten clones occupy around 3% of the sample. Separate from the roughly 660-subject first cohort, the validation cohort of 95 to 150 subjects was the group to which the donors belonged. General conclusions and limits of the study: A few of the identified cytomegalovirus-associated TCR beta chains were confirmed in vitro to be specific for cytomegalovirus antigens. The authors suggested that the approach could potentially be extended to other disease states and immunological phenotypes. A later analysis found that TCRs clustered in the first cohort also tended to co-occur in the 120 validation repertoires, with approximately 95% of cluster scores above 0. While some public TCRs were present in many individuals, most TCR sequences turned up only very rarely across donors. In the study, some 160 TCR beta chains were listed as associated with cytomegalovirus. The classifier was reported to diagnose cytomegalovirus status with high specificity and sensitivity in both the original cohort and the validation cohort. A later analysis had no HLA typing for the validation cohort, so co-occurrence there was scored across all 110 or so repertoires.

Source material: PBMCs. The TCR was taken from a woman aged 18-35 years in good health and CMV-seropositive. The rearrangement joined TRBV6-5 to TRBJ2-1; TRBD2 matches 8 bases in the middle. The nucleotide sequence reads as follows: TGTGCCAGCGGTCTAGCGGGTTATAATGAGCAGTTCTTC. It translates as CASGLAGYNEQFF.